This is a list of T cell receptor beta chains from one sample in a study of PD-1 blockade in classical Hodgkin lymphoma. Some clones are missing from TCRdb's copy, which holds only in-frame ones; the method was immunoSEQ multiplex PCR. This table holds around 9,800 clones, roughly four fifths found once. Sequences were derived from CD4+ T cells from blood, sampled before the fourth cycle of nivolumab. Source of these receptors: a human donor with classical Hodgkin lymphoma. The CDR3 runs from the conserved cysteine through the conserved F or W. Each record gives: CDR3 protein, CDR3 DNA, J gene, clone size, V gene, D gene. A D gene is named only where the DNA matches it firmly. Size values are once, few and many counts, or a class for expanded clones, and some rows have none.

CASRVGTSGLTDTQYF	TGCGCCAGCAGGGTCGGGACTAGCGGCCTCACAGATACGCAGTATTTT	TRBJ2-3	.	TRBV5-1	TRBD2
CASSLLPPQNNEQFF	TGTGCCAGCAGCTTACTTCCCCCCCAAAACAATGAGCAGTTCTTC	TRBJ2-1	.	TRBV7-2	.
CASSPATGWLNLGPTEAFF	TGTGCCAGCAGCCCAGCGACAGGGTGGCTTAATTTGGGTCCCACTGAAGCTTTCTTT	TRBJ1-1	.	TRBV7-8	TRBD1
CAWTDRFANTGELFF	TGTGCCTGGACGGACCGTTTTGCGAACACCGGGGAGCTGTTTTTT	TRBJ2-2	.	TRBV30	.
CASSAGIGGDTQYF	TGTGCCAGCAGCGCGGGGATCGGGGGAGATACGCAGTATTTT	TRBJ2-3	.	TRBV9	.
CASSPSQGHGYTF	TGCGCCAGCAGCCCGTCGCAAGGCCATGGCTACACCTTC	TRBJ1-2	.	TRBV5-1	.
CASSPGTAQMASGYTF	TGCGCCAGCAGTCCCGGGACAGCCCAAATGGCAAGTGGCTACACCTTC	TRBJ1-2	.	TRBV10-2	TRBD1
CASSSLEIHEQFF	TGTGCCAGCTCATCACTAGAGATTCATGAGCAGTTCTTC	TRBJ2-1	.	TRBV18	.
CASSQVRGGGVNTDTQYF	TGTGCCAGCAGCCAAGTACGTGGGGGGGGAGTTAACACAGATACGCAGTATTTT	TRBJ2-3	.	TRBV4-2	TRBD2
CASSLAQGAGQETQYF	TGTGCCAGCAGCTTGGCTCAGGGGGCCGGTCAAGAGACCCAGTACTTC	TRBJ2-5	.	TRBV5-4	TRBD1
CASRIGGGTGELFF	TGTGCCAGCAGGATAGGGGGGGGCACCGGGGAGCTGTTTTTT	TRBJ2-2	.	TRBV7-2	.
CASSFGGEGGTEAFF	TGTGCCAGCAGCTTTGGGGGCGAAGGGGGCACTGAAGCTTTCTTT	TRBJ1-1	.	TRBV5-4	.
CASSLEGRDQFF	TGTGCCAGCAGCTTAGAGGGCCGGGACCAGTTCTTC	TRBJ2-1	.	TRBV7-3	.
CASSRPGGHTEAFF	TGCGCCAGCAGCCGTCCCGGGGGGCACACTGAAGCTTTCTTT	TRBJ1-1	.	TRBV4-1	.
CASSIRGGQPQHF	TGTGCCAGCTCAATACGGGGGGGGCAGCCCCAGCATTTT	TRBJ1-5	.	TRBV6-6	.
CASRRGADGTDTQYF	TGTGCCAGCAGAAGGGGGGCTGATGGCACAGATACGCAGTATTTT	TRBJ2-3	.	TRBV6-1	.
CASSYVAQHSNQPQHF	TGTGCCAGCAGTTACGTGGCACAGCATAGCAATCAGCCCCAGCATTTT	TRBJ1-5	.	TRBV6-5	.
CASSYRLAGVPSTDTQYF	TGTGCCAGCAGCTACAGACTAGCGGGGGTACCCAGCACAGATACGCAGTATTTT	TRBJ2-3	once	TRBV5-8	TRBD2
CATSEGSNYGYTF	TGTGCCACCAGCGAAGGCTCTAACTATGGCTACACCTTC	TRBJ1-2	.	TRBV15	.
CASSLPGERTEAFF	TGCGCCAGCAGCTTGCCGGGGGAGAGAACTGAAGCTTTCTTT	TRBJ1-1	.	TRBV5-1	.
CASSLEGGTEAFF	TGCGCCAGCAGCTTGGAGGGAGGGACTGAAGCTTTCTTT	TRBJ1-1	.	TRBV5-1	.
CASSLGGHPNSPLHF	TGTGCCAGCAGCTTAGGAGGACACCCTAATTCACCCCTCCACTTT	TRBJ1-6	.	TRBV11-2	.
CASNSQSATNEKLFF	TGTGCCAGCAACTCGCAAAGTGCAACTAATGAAAAACTGTTTTTT	TRBJ1-4	.	TRBV28	.
CASSPWDRQNTQYF	TGTGCCTCTTCACCCTGGGACAGACAGAATACGCAGTATTTT	TRBJ2-3	.	TRBV30	TRBD1
CASSPTSGDEQYF	TGTGCCAGCAGCCCAACTAGCGGGGACGAGCAGTACTTC	TRBJ2-7	.	TRBV7-9	TRBD2
CASSESPREDGYTF	TGCGCCAGCAGTGAGTCGCCCAGGGAGGATGGCTACACCTTC	TRBJ1-2	.	TRBV10-2	.
CASSRTVTAHTEAFF	TGTGCCAGCTCACGAACGGTTACAGCTCACACTGAAGCTTTCTTT	TRBJ1-1	.	TRBV18	.
CASSLPGKISNYGYTF	TGTGCCAGCAGTTTACCAGGGAAAATCTCTAACTATGGCTACACCTTC	TRBJ1-2	.	TRBV28	.
CASSFSHTGSNEAFF	TGTGCCAGCAGTTTTTCCCACACAGGGTCGAATGAAGCTTTCTTT	TRBJ1-1	.	TRBV28	.
CASSGGGRADTQYF	TGTGCCAGCAGTGGAGGGGGCAGGGCAGATACGCAGTATTTT	TRBJ2-3	.	TRBV6-1	TRBD1